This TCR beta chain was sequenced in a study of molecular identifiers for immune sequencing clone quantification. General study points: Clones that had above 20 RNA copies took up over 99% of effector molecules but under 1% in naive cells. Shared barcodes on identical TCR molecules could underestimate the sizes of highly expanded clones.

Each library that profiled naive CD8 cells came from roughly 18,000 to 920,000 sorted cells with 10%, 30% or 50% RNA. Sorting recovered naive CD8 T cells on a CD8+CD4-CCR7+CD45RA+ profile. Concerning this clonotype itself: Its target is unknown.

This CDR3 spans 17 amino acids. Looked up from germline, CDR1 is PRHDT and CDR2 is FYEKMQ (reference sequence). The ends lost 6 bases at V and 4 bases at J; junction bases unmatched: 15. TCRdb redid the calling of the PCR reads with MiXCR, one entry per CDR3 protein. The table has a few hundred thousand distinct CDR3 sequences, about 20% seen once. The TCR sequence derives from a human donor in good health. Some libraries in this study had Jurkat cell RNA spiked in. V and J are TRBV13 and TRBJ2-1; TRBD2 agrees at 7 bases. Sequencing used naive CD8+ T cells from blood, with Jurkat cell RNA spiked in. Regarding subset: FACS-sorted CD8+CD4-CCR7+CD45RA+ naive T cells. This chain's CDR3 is CASRSRGGRASYNEQFF. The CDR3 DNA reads TGTGCCAGCAGGTCCCGCGGAGGGAGGGCCTCTTACAATGAGCAGTTCTTC.